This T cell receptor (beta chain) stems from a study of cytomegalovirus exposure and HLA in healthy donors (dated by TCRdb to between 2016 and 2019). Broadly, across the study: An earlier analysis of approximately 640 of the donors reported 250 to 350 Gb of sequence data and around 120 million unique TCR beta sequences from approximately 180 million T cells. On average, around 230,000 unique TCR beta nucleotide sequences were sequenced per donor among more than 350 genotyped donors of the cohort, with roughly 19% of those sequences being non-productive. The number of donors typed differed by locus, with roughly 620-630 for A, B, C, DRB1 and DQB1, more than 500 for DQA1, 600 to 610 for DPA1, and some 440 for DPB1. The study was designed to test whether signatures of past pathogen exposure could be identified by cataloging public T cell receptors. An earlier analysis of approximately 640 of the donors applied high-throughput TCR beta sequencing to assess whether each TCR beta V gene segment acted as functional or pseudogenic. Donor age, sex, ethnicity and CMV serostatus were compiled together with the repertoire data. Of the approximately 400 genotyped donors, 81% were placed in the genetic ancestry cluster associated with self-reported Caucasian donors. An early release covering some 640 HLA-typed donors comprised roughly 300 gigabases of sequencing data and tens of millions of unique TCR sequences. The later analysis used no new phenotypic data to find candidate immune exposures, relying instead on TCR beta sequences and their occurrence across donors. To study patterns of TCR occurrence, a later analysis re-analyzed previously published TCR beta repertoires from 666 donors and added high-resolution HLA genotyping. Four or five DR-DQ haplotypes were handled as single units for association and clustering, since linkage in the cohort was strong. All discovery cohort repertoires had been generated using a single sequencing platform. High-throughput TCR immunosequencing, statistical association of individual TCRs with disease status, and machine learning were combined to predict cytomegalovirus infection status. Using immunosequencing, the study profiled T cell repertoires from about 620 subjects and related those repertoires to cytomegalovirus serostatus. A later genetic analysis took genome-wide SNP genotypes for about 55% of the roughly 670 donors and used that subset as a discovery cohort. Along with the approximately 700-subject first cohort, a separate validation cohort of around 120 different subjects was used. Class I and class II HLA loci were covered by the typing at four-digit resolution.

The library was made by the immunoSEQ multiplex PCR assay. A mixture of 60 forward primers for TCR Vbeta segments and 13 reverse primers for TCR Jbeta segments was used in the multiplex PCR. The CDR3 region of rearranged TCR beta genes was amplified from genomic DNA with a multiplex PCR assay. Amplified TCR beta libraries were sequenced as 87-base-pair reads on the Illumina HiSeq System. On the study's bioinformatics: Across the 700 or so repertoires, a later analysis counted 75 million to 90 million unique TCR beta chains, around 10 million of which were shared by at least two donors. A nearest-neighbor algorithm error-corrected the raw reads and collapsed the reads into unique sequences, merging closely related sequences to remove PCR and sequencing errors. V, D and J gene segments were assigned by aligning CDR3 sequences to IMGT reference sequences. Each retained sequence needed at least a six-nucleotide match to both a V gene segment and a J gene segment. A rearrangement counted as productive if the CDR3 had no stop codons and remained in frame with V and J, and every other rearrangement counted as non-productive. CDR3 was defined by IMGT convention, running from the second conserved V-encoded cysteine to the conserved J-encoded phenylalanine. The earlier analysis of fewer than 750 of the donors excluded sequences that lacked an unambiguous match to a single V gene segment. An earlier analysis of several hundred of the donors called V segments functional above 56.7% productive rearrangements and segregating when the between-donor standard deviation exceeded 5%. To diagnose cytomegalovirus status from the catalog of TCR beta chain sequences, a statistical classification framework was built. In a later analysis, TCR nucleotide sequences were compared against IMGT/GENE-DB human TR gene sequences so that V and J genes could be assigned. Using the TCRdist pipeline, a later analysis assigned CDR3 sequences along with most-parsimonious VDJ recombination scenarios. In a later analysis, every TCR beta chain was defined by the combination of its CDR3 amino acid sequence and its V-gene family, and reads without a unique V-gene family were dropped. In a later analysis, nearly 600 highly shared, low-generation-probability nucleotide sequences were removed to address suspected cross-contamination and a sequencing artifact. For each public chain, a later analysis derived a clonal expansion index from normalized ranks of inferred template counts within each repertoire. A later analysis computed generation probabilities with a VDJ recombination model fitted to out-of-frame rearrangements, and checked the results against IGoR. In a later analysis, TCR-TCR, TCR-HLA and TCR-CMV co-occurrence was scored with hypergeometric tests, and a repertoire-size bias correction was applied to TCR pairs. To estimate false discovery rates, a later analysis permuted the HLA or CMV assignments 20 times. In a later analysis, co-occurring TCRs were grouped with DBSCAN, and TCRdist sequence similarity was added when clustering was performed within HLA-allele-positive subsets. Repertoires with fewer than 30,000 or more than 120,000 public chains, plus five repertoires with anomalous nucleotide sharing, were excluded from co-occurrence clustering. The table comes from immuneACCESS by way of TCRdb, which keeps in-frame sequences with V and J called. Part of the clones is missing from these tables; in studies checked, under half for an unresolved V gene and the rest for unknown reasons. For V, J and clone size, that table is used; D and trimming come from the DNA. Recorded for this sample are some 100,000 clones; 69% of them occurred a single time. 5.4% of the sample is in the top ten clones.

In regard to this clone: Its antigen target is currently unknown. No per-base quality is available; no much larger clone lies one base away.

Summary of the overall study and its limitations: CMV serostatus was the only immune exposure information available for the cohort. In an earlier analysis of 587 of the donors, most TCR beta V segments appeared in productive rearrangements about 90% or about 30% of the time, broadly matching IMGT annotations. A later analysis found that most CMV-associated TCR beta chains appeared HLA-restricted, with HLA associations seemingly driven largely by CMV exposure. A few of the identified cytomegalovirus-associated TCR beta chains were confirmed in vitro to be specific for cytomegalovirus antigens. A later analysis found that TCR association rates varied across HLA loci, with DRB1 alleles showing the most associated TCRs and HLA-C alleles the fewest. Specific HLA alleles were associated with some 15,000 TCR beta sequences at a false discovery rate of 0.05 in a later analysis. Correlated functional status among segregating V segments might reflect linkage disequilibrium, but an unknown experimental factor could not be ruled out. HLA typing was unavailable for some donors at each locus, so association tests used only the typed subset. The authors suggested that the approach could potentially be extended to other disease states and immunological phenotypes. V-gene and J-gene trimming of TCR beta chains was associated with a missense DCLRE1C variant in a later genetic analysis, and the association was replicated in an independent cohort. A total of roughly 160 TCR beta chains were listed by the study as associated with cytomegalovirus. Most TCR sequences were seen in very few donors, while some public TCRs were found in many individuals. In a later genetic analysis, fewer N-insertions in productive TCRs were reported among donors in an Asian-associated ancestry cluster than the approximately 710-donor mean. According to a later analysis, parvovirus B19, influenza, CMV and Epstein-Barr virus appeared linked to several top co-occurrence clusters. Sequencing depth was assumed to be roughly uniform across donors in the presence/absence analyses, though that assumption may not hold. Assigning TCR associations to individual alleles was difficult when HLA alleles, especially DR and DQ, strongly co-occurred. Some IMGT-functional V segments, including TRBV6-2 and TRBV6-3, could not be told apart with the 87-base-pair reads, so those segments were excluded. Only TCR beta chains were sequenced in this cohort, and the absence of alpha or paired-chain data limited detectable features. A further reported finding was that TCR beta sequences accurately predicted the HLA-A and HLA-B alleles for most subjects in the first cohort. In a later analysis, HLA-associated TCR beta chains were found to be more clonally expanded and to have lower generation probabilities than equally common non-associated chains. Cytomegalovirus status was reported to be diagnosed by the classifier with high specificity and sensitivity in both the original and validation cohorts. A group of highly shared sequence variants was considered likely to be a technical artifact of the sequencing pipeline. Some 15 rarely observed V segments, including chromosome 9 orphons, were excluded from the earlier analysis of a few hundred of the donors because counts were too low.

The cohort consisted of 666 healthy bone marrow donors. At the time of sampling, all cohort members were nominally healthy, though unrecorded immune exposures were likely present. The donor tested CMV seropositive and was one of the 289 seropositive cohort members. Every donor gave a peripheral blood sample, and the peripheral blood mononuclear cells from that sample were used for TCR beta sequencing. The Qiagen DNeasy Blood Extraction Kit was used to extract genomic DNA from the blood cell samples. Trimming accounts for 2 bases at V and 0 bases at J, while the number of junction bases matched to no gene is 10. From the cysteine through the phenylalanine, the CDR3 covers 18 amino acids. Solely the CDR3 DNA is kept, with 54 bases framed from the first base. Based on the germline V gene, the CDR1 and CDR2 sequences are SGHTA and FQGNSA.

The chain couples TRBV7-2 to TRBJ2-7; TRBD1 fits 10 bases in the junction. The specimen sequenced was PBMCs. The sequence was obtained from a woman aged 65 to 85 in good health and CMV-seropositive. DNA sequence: TGTGCCAGCAGCTTATTCGGGACAGGGGAGGGGGGCTCCTACGAGCAGTACTTC. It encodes CASSLFGTGEGGSYEQYF.